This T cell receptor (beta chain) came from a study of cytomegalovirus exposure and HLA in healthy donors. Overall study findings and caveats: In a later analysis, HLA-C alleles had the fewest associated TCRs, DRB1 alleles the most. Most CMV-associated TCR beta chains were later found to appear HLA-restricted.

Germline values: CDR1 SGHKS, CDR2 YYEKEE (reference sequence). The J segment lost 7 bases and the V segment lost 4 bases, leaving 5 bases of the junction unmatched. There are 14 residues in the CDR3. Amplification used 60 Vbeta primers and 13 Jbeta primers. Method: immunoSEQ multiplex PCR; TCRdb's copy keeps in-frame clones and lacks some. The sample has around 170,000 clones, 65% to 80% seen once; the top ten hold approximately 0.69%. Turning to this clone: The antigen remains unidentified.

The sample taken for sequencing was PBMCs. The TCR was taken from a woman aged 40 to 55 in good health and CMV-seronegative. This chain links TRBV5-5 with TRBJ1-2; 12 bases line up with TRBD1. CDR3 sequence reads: CASSRDRGRSGYTF. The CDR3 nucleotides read TGTGCCAGCAGCCGGGACAGGGGGCGTAGTGGCTACACCTTC. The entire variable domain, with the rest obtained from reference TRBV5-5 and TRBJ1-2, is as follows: DAGVTQSPTHLIKTRGQQVTLRCSPISGHKSVSWYQQVLGQGPQFIFQYYEKEERGRGNFPDRFSARQFPNYSSELNVNALLLGDSALYLCASSRDRGRSGYTFGSGTRLTVV.